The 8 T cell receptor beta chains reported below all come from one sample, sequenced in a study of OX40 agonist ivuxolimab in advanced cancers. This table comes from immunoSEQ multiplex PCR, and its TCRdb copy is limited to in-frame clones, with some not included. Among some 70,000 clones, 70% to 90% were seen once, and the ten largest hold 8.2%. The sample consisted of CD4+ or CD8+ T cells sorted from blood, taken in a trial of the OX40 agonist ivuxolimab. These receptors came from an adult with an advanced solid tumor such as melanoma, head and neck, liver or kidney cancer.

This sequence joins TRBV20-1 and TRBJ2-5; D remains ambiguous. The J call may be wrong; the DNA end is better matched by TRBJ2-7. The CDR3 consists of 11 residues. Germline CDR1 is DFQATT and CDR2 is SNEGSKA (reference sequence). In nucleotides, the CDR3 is TGCAGTGCTGATAAGTTTTACGAGCAGTACTTC. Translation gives CSADKFYEQYF.

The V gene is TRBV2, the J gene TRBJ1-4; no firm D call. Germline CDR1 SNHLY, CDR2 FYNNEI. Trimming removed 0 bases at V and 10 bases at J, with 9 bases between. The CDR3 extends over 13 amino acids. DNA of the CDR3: TGTGCCAGCAGTGAAGCGGAGCAGGCAAAACTGTTTTTT. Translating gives CASSEAEQAKLFF.

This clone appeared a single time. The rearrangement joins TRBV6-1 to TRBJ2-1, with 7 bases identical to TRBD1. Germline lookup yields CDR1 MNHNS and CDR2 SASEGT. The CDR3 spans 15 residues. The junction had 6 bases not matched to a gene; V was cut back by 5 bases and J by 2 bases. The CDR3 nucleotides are TGTGCCAGCAGTCCGTTCAGGGGGACCTACAATGAGCAGTTCTTC. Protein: CASSPFRGTYNEQFF.

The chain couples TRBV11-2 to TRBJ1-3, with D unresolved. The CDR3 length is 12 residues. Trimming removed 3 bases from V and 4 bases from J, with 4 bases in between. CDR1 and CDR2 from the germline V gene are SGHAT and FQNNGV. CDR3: CASSLQGNTIYF. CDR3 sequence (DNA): TGTGCCAGCAGCTTGCAAGGAAACACCATATATTTT. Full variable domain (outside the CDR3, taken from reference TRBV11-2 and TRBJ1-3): EAGVAQSPRYKIIEKRQSVAFWCNPISGHATLYWYQQILGQGPKLLIQFQNNGVVDDSQLPKDRFSAERLKGVDSTLKIQPAKLEDSAVYLCASSLQGNTIYFGEGSWLTVV.

The CDR3 nucleotides are TGTGCCAGCAGTCCTGGGACAGGGCGCTACTACGAGCAGTACGTC. It specifies CASSPGTGRYYEQYV. This rearrangement joins TRBV28 to TRBJ2-7; 9 bases line up with TRBD1. The V gene end was trimmed by 5 bases and the J gene end by 3 bases; junction bases not matched to a gene: 8. CDR1 is MDHEN, CDR2 SYDVKM, per germline. This CDR3 has 15 amino acids.

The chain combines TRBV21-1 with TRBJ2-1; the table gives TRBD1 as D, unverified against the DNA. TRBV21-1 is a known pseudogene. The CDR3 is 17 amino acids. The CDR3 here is CASSNGTRVPPYNEQFF. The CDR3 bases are TGTGCCAGCAGCAACGGAACCAGGGTCCCCCCCTACAATGAGCAGTTCTTC.

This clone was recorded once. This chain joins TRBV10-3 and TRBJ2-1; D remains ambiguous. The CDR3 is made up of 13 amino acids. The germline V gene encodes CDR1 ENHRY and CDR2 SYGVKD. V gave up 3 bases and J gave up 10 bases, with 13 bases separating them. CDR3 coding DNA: TGTGCCATCAGTGACCTCGGTCGGGCGGAGCAGTTCTTC. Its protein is CAISDLGRAEQFF.

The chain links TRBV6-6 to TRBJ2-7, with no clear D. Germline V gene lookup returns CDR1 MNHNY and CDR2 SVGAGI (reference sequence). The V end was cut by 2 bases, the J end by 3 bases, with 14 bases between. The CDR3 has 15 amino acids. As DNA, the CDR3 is TGTGCCAGCAGTTACAACCCCAAGAGAGGCTACGAGCAGTACTTC. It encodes CASSYNPKRGYEQYF.